One and the same sample provided the 9 T cell receptor beta chains below, sequenced in a study of shared clonotypes between healthy human individuals. Profiled with immunoSEQ multiplex PCR; TCRdb holds only in-frame clones, not every one. The sample shows a few million clones, less than 95% of them seen only once. Material: naive CD4+ T cells from PBMCs. Subset in this sample: CD45RA+ positively selected. The receptors originated from a man younger than 30 in good health. Some clones in this sample may be carry-over from other donors' samples.

CDR3 bases: TGTGCCAGCAGCTTAGCCCGACTACCTGGGAAAGGGCTGTTTTTT. Amino acids: CASSLARLPGKGLFF. V and J are TRBV7-8 and TRBJ2-2, with a tentative D call TRBD2 (5 bases). Germline loops: CDR1 SGHVS, CDR2 FQNEAQ. This CDR3 contains 15 residues. V lost 0 bases to trimming and J lost 13 bases, with 18 bases between them.

This chain joins TRBV5-1 and TRBJ2-6, with D hard to call. Germline values: CDR1 SGHRS, CDR2 YFSETQ. The CDR3 covers 18 residues. Trimming removed 4 bases from V and 4 bases from J, with 21 bases in between. The CDR3 DNA follows: TGCGCCAGCAGCGCAAAGACATTGACTCAAGCGGGGGCCAACGTCCTGACTTTC. It is translated as CASSAKTLTQAGANVLTF. Full variable domain (remainder filled in from reference TRBV5-1 and TRBJ2-6): KAGVTQTPRYLIKTRGQQVTLSCSPISGHRSVSWYQQTPGQGLQFLFEYFSETQRNKGNFPGRFSGRQFSNSRSEMNVSTLELGDSALYLCASSAKTLTQAGANVLTFGAGSRLTVL.

Turning to this clone: Other DNA sequences from this sample encode an identical CDR3 as well. The V and J genes are TRBV6-5 and TRBJ2-7, with D unresolved. CDR1 MNHEY and CDR2 SVGAGI come from the germline V gene. V lost 0 bases, J lost 1 base, and 7 bases lay in between. The length of the CDR3 is 14 residues. The CDR3: CASSYSGRSYEQYF. The DNA of the CDR3 is TGTGCCAGCAGTTACTCGGGCAGATCCTACGAGCAGTACTTC.

Of note for this clone: Other DNA sequences in the sample encode the same CDR3. The chain couples TRBV9 to TRBJ2-1; TRBD2 aligns across 8 bases. The CDR3 covers 16 residues. Germline CDR1 and CDR2: SGDLS and YYNGEE. Trimming at V came to 0 bases and at J to 3 bases, leaving 5 bases not matched to a gene. CDR3: CASSVASGRGYNEQFF. The CDR3 DNA sequence: TGTGCCAGCAGCGTAGCCAGCGGGAGAGGCTACAATGAGCAGTTCTTC.

With respect to this clone: Other DNA sequences in the sample encode the same CDR3. The chain couples TRBV5-4 to TRBJ2-7, with 7 bases that match TRBD2. This CDR3 contains 15 residues. Germline trimming cut 0 bases from V and 0 bases from J; bases unmatched to any gene: 3. Germline-derived CDR1 and CDR2 are SGHNT and YYREEE (reference sequence). CDR3 sequence: CASSLGGSSSYEQYF. The CDR3, as DNA: TGTGCCAGCAGCTTGGGCGGGAGTTCCTCCTACGAGCAGTACTTC.

The rearrangement joins TRBV28 to TRBJ2-1; D is ambiguous. CDR3 size: 13 residues. Trimming cost V 5 bases and J 7 bases, with 12 bases left between them. The germline CDR1 and CDR2 sequences are MDHEN and SYDVKM. CDR3 bases: TGTGCCAGCAGTCCTCCGGGCCAGAATGAGCAGTTCTTC. Protein: CASSPPGQNEQFF.

This clone was seen a handful of times. The chain is built from TRBV18 and TRBJ1-1; D gene ambiguous. CDR1 and CDR2 (germline): KGHSH, LQKENI. V was shortened by 6 bases and J by 2 bases, with 13 bases between the two germline ends. CDR3 length equals 14 residues. In nucleotides, the CDR3 is TGTGCCAGCTCGCTACAGCGAATTAACACTGAAGCTTTCTTT. This translates into CASSLQRINTEAFF.

Comment on this clone: This sample includes further DNA sequences coding for the same CDR3. V and J are TRBV5-1 and TRBJ2-2, with D uncertain. There are 14 residues in the CDR3. V lost 0 bases to trimming and J lost 4 bases, with 7 bases between them. Germline V gene data show CDR1 as SGHRS and CDR2 as YFSETQ. The DNA of the CDR3 is TGCGCCAGCAGCTTGGCAGCCGCCACCGGGGAGCTGTTTTTT. Translated, it gives CASSLAAATGELFF.

This clone was observed once. CDR3 nucleotide sequence: TGTGCCAGCAGTTTTATCGGGGATGGACGCTACGAGCAGTACTTC. Translation: CASSFIGDGRYEQYF. The chain is built from TRBV28 and TRBJ2-7, with D possibly matching TRBD2 (5 bases). This CDR3 has 15 residues. V dropped 3 bases and J dropped 3 bases, with 15 bases sitting between them. Germline loops: CDR1 MDHEN, CDR2 SYDVKM.